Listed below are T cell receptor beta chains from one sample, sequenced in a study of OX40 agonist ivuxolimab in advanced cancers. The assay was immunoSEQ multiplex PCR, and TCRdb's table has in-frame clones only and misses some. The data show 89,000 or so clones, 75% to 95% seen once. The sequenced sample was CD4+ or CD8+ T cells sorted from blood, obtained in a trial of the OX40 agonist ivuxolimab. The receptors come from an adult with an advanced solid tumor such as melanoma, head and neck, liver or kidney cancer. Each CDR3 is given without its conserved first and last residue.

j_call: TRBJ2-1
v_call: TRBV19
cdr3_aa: ASSITLWYEQF

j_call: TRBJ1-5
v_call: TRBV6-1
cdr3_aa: ASSEAPRSLNQPQH

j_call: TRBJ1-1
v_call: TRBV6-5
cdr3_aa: ASSWGLGDTEAF

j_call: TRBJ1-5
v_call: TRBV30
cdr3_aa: AWSEVGEPQH

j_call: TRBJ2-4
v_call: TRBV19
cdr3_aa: ASRDGTGVLAKNIQY

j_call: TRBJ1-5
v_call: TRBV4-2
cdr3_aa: ASSQGTAQPQH

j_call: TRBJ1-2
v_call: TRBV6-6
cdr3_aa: ASSYSNRGRDGYT

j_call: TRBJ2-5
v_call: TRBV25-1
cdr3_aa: ASSEYSNVGLRETQY

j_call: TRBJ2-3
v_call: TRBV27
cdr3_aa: ASSSPGADTQY

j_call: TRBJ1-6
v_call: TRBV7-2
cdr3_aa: ASRDGQVWGNSPLH

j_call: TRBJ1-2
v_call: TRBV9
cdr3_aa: ASSTLPRGQGTAGYT

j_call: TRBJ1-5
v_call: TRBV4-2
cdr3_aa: ASSLEESAYQPQH

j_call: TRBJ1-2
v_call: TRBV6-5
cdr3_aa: ASSLGTPGGYT

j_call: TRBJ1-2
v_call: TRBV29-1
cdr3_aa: SVEARTLGRDYGYT

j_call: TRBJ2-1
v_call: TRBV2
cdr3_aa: ASSEGLTGGGF

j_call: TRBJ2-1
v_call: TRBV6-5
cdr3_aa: ASRPGTGTHEQF

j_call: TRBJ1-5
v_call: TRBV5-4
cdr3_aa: ASSPGGGAQH

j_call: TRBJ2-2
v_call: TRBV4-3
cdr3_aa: ASSQVVGAVSNTGELF

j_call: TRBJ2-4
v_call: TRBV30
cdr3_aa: ALDGFEDIQY

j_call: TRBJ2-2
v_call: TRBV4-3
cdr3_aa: ASSQDWAIINTGELF

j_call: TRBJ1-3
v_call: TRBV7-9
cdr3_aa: ASSFGQNTIY

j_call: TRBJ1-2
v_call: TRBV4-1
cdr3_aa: ASSQWAGPNYGYT

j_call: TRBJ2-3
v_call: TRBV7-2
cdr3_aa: ASSLVGQGPDTQY

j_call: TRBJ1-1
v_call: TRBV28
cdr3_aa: ASRPWGQHEAF

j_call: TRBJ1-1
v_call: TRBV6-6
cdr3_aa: ASTLLTGMNTEAF

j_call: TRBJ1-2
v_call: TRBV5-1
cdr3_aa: ASSLTKMDRSGGYT

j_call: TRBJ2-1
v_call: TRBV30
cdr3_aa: AWSAGTIMDEQF

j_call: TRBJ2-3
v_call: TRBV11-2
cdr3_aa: ASSSLTDTQY

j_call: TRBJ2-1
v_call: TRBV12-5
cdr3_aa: ASGLPVGKGLGEQF

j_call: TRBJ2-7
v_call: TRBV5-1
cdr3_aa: ASAILGGPTYEQY

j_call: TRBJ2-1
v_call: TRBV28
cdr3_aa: ASSGTSVYNEQF

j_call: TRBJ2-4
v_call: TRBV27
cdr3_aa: ASRPDGANIQY

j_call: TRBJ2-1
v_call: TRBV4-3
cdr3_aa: ASSQVPAGGMNEQF

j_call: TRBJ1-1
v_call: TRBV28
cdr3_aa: ASSSGGTAEAF

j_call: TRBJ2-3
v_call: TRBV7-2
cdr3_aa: ASSPSTNTQY

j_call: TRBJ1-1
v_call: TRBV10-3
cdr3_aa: AIKPTDQGDTEAF

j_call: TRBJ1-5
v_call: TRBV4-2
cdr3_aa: ASSLARDLWPQH

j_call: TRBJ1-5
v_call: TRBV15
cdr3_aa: ATSRDFGFSNQPQH

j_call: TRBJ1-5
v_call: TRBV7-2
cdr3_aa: ASSDGYGNQPQH

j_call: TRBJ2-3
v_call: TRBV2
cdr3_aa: ASSYTSGESTDTQY

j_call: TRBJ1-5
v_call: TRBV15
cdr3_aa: ATSRGGWPQH

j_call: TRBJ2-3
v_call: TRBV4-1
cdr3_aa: ASSQDEATQY

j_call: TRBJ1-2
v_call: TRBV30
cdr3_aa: AWRGDRGHYGYT

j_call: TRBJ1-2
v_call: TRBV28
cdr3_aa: ASSLHGNGYT